This T cell receptor beta chain is from a study of blood T cells in healthy people across ages. Sample-barcoded 5' priming and a J-beta primer mix drove a second PCR of 7 to 11 cycles. MiXCR was run by TCRdb on the 5' RACE reads, yielding one entry per CDR3 protein. This sample has hundreds of thousands of distinct CDR3 sequences, with around 48% found just once. Only a few counts were recorded for this clonotype. This TCR derives from a woman in her sixties or seventies in good health. The specimen was blood.

The CDR3 spells CSAPTAGGPSNEQFF. The CDR3 nucleotides are TGCAGTGCTCCAACAGCGGGAGGGCCTTCCAATGAGCAGTTCTTC. This chain joins TRBV20-1 and TRBJ2-1; 10 nucleotides align to TRBD2. CDR3 length: 15 amino acids. Trimming cost V 5 bases and J 6 bases; bases outside gene matches: 10. Germline lookup yields CDR1 DFQATT and CDR2 SNEGSKA (reference sequence).